These 29 T cell receptor beta chains came from one sample sequenced in a study of blood T cell repertoires in COVID-19. Data came from immunoSEQ multiplex PCR; TCRdb stores just in-frame clones and leaves some out. The data contain 88,000 or so clones, 70% to 90% of them seen just once; the ten biggest clones take up less than 8.5%. The source material was peripheral blood. The receptors shown here come from a man in his sixties with acute or convalescent COVID-19.

V is TRBV5-4 and J is TRBJ2-7, with 7 positions matching TRBD1. The CDR3 consists of 15 residues. The germline V gene encodes CDR1 SGHNT and CDR2 YYREEE (reference sequence). Trimming removed 0 bases from V and 1 base from J; junction bases left unmatched: 4. CDR3 sequence reads: CASSLGGGMSYEQYF. The CDR3 DNA follows: TGTGCCAGCAGCTTGGGAGGGGGCATGTCCTACGAGCAGTACTTC.

The V and J genes are TRBV10-3 and TRBJ1-4; TRBD1 might be the D (6 bases). The CDR3 has 14 residues. Germline V CDR1 and CDR2: ENHRY, SYGVKD. Trimming pared 10 bases from V and 3 bases from J, leaving 15 bases between. The CDR3, as DNA: TGTGCCACCAATACAGGGTTCTCTAATGAAAAACTGTTTTTT. This codes for CATNTGFSNEKLFF.

V is TRBV4-3 and J is TRBJ1-1, with unresolved D. Trimming stripped 3 bases from V and 3 bases from J, with 11 bases between. Per the germline V gene, CDR1 is LGHNA and CDR2 is YSLEER. The CDR3 runs 14 residues. The CDR3 region is CASSQTDGDTEAFF. For the CDR3, the DNA is TGCGCCAGCAGCCAGACCGACGGGGACACTGAAGCTTTCTTT.

This clone turned up a few times. The chain uses TRBV7-9 and TRBJ2-1; 11 nucleotides align to TRBD2. CDR3 length: 15 amino acids. Trimming removed 5 bases from V and 7 bases from J; junction bases left unmatched: 7. Germline assignment: CDR1 SEHNR and CDR2 FQNEAQ (reference sequence). The CDR3 sequence: CASSDRLAGNNEQFF. CDR3 DNA sequence: TGTGCCAGCAGCGACCGACTAGCGGGGAATAATGAGCAGTTCTTC.

V is TRBV7-9 and J is TRBJ1-5; D possibly corresponds to TRBD1 (6 bases). V was trimmed by 0 bases and J by 0 bases, leaving 9 bases between them. The CDR3 sequence is 16 residues long. CDR1 and CDR2 (germline): SEHNR, FQNEAQ (reference sequence). The CDR3 sequence is CASSLATGYSNQPQHF. In DNA, the CDR3 is TGTGCCAGCAGCTTAGCGACAGGCTATAGCAATCAGCCCCAGCATTTT.

J is TRBJ2-5 and V is TRBV7-2, with 9 bases aligning to TRBD2. Trimming cost V 3 bases and J 4 bases; bases outside gene matches: 6. Germline V gene lookup returns CDR1 SGHTA and CDR2 FQGNSA. This CDR3 region has 15 residues. The CDR3 nucleotides are TGTGCCAGCAGCTTTGGCTCGACTAGCGGAGAGACCCAGTACTTC. This encodes CASSFGSTSGETQYF.

The CDR3 here is CASSSSDFGTGELFF. The CDR3 nucleotides read TGTGCCAGCAGCTCTTCGGACTTCGGAACCGGGGAGCTGTTTTTT. The chain has TRBV7-2 and TRBJ2-2; tentatively, D is TRBD2 (5 bases). Trimming removed 4 bases at V and 5 bases at J, with 14 bases between. The CDR3 extends over 15 amino acids. The germline V gene encodes CDR1 SGHTA and CDR2 FQGNSA.

V and J are TRBV5-4 and TRBJ1-4; D might be TRBD1 (5 bases). The CDR3 runs to 15 residues. Trimming stripped 4 bases from V and 8 bases from J, with 18 bases between. From germline, CDR1 is SGHNT and CDR2 YYREEE (reference sequence). The CDR3 sequence: CASSEPKGSGEKLFF. The CDR3 DNA is TGTGCCAGCAGCGAACCAAAGGGTTCAGGGGAAAAACTGTTTTTT.

The chain is built from TRBV9 and TRBJ1-1, with unresolved D. The CDR3 extends over 15 amino acids. V dropped 0 bases and J dropped 8 bases, with 17 bases sitting between them. Germline V gene sequence: CDR1 SGDLS, CDR2 YYNGEE. The CDR3 reads CASSVVRDNPVEAFF. DNA for the CDR3: TGTGCCAGCAGCGTAGTACGCGACAACCCGGTCGAAGCTTTCTTT. The complete variable domain, with remaining parts taken from reference TRBV9 and TRBJ1-1, reads DSGVTQTPKHLITATGQRVTLRCSPRSGDLSVYWYQQSLDQGLQFLIQYYNGEERAKGNILERFSAQQFPDLHSELNLSSLELGDSALYFCASSVVRDNPVEAFFGQGTRLTVV.

The chain employs TRBV12-5 and TRBJ2-5; the D gene is possibly TRBD2 (5 bases). The CDR3 loop spans 12 amino acids. Per the germline V gene, CDR1 is LGHNT and CDR2 is FRNRAP. The germline V and J ends were trimmed by 10 bases and 2 bases, with 11 bases remaining between them. CDR3 DNA: TGTGCTACCTCGACTATTCAAGAGACCCAGTACTTC. Amino acids: CATSTIQETQYF.

V and J are TRBV5-4 and TRBJ2-5; tentatively, D is TRBD2 (6 bases). Per germline, CDR1 SGHNT and CDR2 YYREEE (reference sequence). V dropped 1 base and J dropped 5 bases, with 12 bases sitting between them. The CDR3 is 14 amino acids. CDR3 amino acids: CASSLRGTVETQYF. CDR3 bases: TGTGCCAGCAGCTTGAGAGGGACTGTGGAGACCCAGTACTTC.

The chain employs TRBV7-2 and TRBJ2-4; no clear D gene. The CDR3 runs to 16 residues. Germline-derived CDR1 and CDR2 are SGHTA and FQGNSA. Trimming shortened V by 1 base and J by 1 base, and 11 bases separated the two germline ends. The CDR3 spells CASSLGGWRAKNIQYF. The CDR3, as DNA: TGTGCCAGCAGCTTAGGAGGCTGGCGGGCCAAAAACATTCAGTACTTC.

V and J are TRBV10-1 and TRBJ2-3; TRBD2 might be the D (5 bases). The CDR3 has 15 residues. Trimming took 5 bases from V and 3 from J, leaving 15 bases between them. Germline V CDR1 and CDR2: WNHNN, SYGVQD (reference sequence). CDR3 protein: CASSRSGWETDTQYF. CDR3 bases: TGCGCCAGCAGTCGATCGGGCTGGGAGACAGATACGCAGTATTTT.

The chain has TRBV11-3 and TRBJ2-1, with 7 bases that match TRBD2. Looked up from germline, CDR1 is SGHNT and CDR2 is YENEEA. V gave up 4 bases and J gave up 0 bases; unmatched junction bases: 9. The CDR3 runs 17 residues. The CDR3 sequence: CASSSGLPKGSYNEQFF. The CDR3, as DNA: TGTGCCAGCAGCTCGGGACTACCTAAAGGCTCCTACAATGAGCAGTTCTTC.

The gene calls are TRBV15 and TRBJ2-6; D perhaps matches TRBD2 (7 bases). Germline CDR1 is LNHNV and CDR2 is YYDKDF (reference sequence). V was shortened by 0 bases and J by 3 bases, with 21 bases between the two germline ends. The CDR3 totals 20 residues. As DNA, the CDR3 is TGTGCCACCAGCAGAGATCTAACTGGGGGCGGGGGCCATGGGGCCAACGTCCTGACTTTC. Amino acids: CATSRDLTGGGGHGANVLTF.

J is TRBJ1-1 and V is TRBV2, with a tentative D call TRBD1 (6 bases). The germline V and J ends were trimmed by 3 bases and 1 base, with 9 bases remaining between them. This CDR3 has 14 amino acids. Germline CDR1 is SNHLY and CDR2 is FYNNEI. DNA of the CDR3: TGTGCCAGCAGTGACCAGACAGGGAACACTGAAGCTTTCTTT. It yields the protein CASSDQTGNTEAFF. The variable domain in full, with the rest retrieved from reference TRBV2 and TRBJ1-1, is EPEVTQTPSHQVTQMGQEVILRCVPISNHLYFYWYRQILGQKVEFLVSFYNNEISEKSEIFDDQFSVERPDGSNFTLKIRSTKLEDSAMYFCASSDQTGNTEAFFGQGTRLTVV.

The CDR3 is CASSLLDGGGLFYEQYF. CDR3 coding DNA: TGTGCCAGCAGTTTATTGGATGGCGGGGGGCTCTTTTACGAGCAGTACTTC. This chain links TRBV27 with TRBJ2-7; 8 nucleotides agree with TRBD2. Germline values: CDR1 MNHEY, CDR2 SMNVEV (reference sequence). The CDR3 is made up of 17 amino acids. V trimming: 1 base; J trimming: 4 bases; junction bases outside the gene matches: 12.

The V gene is TRBV19, the J gene TRBJ2-2, with 8 nucleotides matching TRBD1. CDR3 length: 14 amino acids. V lost 6 bases to trimming and J lost 4 bases; unmatched junction nucleotides: 4. CDR1 is LNHDA and CDR2 is SQIVND in the germline V gene (reference sequence). The CDR3: CASRPGQVTGELFF. The CDR3 region has the DNA TGTGCCAGTAGACCGGGACAGGTCACCGGGGAGCTGTTTTTT.

Of note for this clone: Other DNA sequences from this sample encode an identical CDR3 as well. The chain combines TRBV5-1 with TRBJ2-3; D might be TRBD2 (6 bases). Per germline, CDR1 SGHRS and CDR2 YFSETQ. The CDR3 is 16 amino acids. The V gene lost 0 bases and the J gene lost 0 bases, with 11 bases spanning the gap. This chain's CDR3 is CASSLDSGLSTDTQYF. Written as DNA, the CDR3 is TGCGCCAGCAGCTTGGATAGCGGTCTTAGCACAGATACGCAGTATTTT.

The rearrangement uses TRBV6-1 and TRBJ2-7, with 10 bases aligning to TRBD2. Germline-derived CDR1 and CDR2 are MNHNS and SASEGT. The ends lost 4 bases at V and 4 bases at J; junction bases unmatched: 13. CDR3 size: 17 residues. The chain's CDR3 is CASSVTSGAPDRYEQYF. Here the CDR3 DNA reads TGTGCCAGCAGTGTTACTAGCGGGGCTCCCGACCGTTACGAGCAGTACTTC.

The chain is built from TRBV7-2 and TRBJ2-7, with 7 bases aligning to TRBD2. Germline assignment: CDR1 SGHTA and CDR2 FQGNSA. Germline trimming cut 1 base from V and 0 bases from J; bases unmatched to any gene: 6. There are 16 residues in the CDR3. CDR3 loop: CASSLEASGSSYEQYF. In nucleotides, the CDR3 is TGTGCCAGCAGCTTAGAGGCTAGCGGTAGCTCCTACGAGCAGTACTTC.

This chain links TRBV28 with TRBJ2-4, with 9 bases lining up with TRBD1. The trim removed 7 bases at V and 0 bases at J, leaving 7 bases unmatched. CDR3 length equals 16 residues. CDR1 and CDR2 from the germline V gene are MDHEN and SYDVKM. The CDR3 nucleotides read TGTGCCAGCACAACCGGACAGGGGCTAGCCAAAAACATTCAGTACTTC. It yields the protein CASTTGQGLAKNIQYF.

A few counts support this clone. The identical CDR3 is also encoded by other nucleotide sequences in the sample. J is TRBJ1-1 and V is TRBV29-1, with D perhaps matching TRBD1 (6 bases). Trimming cost V 7 bases and J 3 bases, with 9 bases left between them. The CDR3 totals 11 residues. Germline V gene data show CDR1 as SQVTM and CDR2 as ANQGSEA. CDR3 DNA sequence: TGCAGCGCGGACAGCCACACTGAAGCTTTCTTT. This translates into CSADSHTEAFF. The whole variable domain, filled in from reference TRBV29-1 and TRBJ1-1, reads SAVISQKPSRDICQRGTSLTIQCQVDSQVTMMFWYRQQPGQSLTLIATANQGSEATYESGFVIDKFPISRPNLTFSTLTVSNMSPEDSSIYLCSADSHTEAFFGQGTRLTVV.

The chain employs TRBV5-6 and TRBJ2-1; tentative D call: TRBD2 (6 bases). This CDR3 has 15 amino acids. CDR1 and CDR2 from the germline V gene are SGHDT and YYEEEE. V shed 0 bases and J shed 9 bases, with 16 bases lying between them. The CDR3 DNA follows: TGTGCCAGCAGCTTGGTGGGACTCCCCGGCGGTGAGCAGTTCTTC. This sequence encodes CASSLVGLPGGEQFF.

Only one count was recorded for this clone. This chain links TRBV6-2 or TRBV6-3 with TRBJ2-1, with a weak D call TRBD1 (6 bases). The germline gives CDR1 MNHEY, CDR2 SVGEGT. The CDR3 length is 13 residues. Trimming took 4 bases from V and 9 from J, leaving 13 bases between them. The CDR3 here is CASSLQGIAEQFF. The CDR3 nucleotides read TGTGCCAGCAGTTTACAGGGTATCGCTGAGCAGTTCTTC.

The chain combines TRBV6-5 with TRBJ1-5; TRBD1 is a possible D gene (5 bases). V lost 5 bases to trimming and J lost 5 bases, with 16 bases between them. This CDR3 has 15 residues. Germline CDR1 MNHEY, CDR2 SVGAGI. This chain's CDR3 is CASSKGFLRDQPQHF. DNA for the CDR3: TGTGCCAGCAGTAAGGGGTTCCTCCGGGATCAGCCCCAGCATTTT.

CDR3 protein: CASSQGLAVQETQYF. The CDR3 DNA is TGTGCCAGCAGTCAGGGACTAGCGGTCCAAGAGACCCAGTACTTC. V usage is TRBV11-2 and J usage is TRBJ2-5, with 11 nucleotides matching TRBD2. Germline CDR1 SGHAT, CDR2 FQNNGV. With 6 bases clipped from V and 1 base from J, the junction kept 4 bases outside the gene matches. The CDR3 contains 15 residues.

In this sample, this clone turned up many times. The chain recombines TRBV7-7 with TRBJ1-1, with D tentatively TRBD1 (6 bases). Germline lookup yields CDR1 SSHAT and CDR2 FNYEAQ (reference sequence). The CDR3 is made up of 17 amino acids. V was trimmed by 6 bases and J by 0 bases, leaving 20 bases between them. CDR3 DNA: TGTGCCAGCAGTTATCGGACAGCGGTCGACATGAACACTGAAGCTTTCTTT. It yields the protein CASSYRTAVDMNTEAFF.

The chain uses TRBV30 and TRBJ2-5; possible D gene TRBD2, 6 bases. Trimming stripped 3 bases from V and 9 bases from J, with 17 bases between. The CDR3 contains 13 residues. Germline loops: CDR1 GTSNPN, CDR2 SVGIG (reference sequence). CDR3 DNA: TGTGCCTGGAGGGGCGGGGAAGAGATGTCCCAGTACTTC. Protein sequence: CAWRGGEEMSQYF. Filled out from reference TRBV30 and TRBJ2-5, the complete variable domain reads SQTIHQWPATLVQPVGSPLSLECTVEGTSNPNLYWYRQAAGRGLQLLFYSVGIGQISSEVPQNLSASRPQDRQFILSSKKLLLSDSGFYLCAWRGGEEMSQYFGPGTRLLVL.